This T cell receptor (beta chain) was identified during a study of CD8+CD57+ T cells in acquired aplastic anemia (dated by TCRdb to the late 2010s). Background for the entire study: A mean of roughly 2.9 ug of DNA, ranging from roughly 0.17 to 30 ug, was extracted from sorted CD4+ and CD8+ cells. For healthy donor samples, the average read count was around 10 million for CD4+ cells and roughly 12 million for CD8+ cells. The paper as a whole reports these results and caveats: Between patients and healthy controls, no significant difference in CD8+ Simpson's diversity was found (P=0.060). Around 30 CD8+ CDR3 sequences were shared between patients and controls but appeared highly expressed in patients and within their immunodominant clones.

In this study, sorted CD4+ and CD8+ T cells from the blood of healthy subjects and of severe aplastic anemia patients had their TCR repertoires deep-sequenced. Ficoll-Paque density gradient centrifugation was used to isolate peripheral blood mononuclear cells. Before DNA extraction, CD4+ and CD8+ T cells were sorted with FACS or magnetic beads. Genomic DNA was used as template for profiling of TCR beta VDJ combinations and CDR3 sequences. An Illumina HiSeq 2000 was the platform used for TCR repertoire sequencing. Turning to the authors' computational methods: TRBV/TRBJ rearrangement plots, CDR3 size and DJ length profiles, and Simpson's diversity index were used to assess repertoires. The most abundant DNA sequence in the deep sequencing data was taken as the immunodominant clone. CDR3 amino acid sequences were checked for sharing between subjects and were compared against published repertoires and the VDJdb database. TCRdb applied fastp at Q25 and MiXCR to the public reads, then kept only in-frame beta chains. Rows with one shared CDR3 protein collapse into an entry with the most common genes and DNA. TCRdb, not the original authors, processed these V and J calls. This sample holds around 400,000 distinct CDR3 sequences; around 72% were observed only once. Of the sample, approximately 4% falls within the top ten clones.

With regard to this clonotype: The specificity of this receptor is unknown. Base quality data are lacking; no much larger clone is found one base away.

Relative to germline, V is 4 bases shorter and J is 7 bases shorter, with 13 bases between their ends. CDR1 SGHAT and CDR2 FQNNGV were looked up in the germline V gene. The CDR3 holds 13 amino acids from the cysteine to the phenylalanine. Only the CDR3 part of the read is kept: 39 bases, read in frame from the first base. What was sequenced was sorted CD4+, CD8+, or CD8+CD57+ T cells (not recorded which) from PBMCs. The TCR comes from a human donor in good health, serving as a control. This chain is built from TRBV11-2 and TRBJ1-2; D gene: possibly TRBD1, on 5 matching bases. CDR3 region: CASSWTRDTGYTF. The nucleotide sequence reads TGTGCCAGCAGCTGGACACGCGACACTGGCTACACCTTC.